The 23 T cell receptor beta chains presented below share a single source sample, sequenced in a study of blood T cell repertoires in COVID-19. The protocol was immunoSEQ multiplex PCR, while the TCRdb copy is restricted to in-frame clones and leaves out a portion. The profile shows 130,000 or so clones, around 89% of them singletons. The sample was peripheral blood. These receptors came from a man aged 50 or older with acute or convalescent COVID-19.

The chain has TRBV27 and TRBJ1-5, with D unclear. V was cut by 6 bases and J by 2 bases, with 8 bases left in between. The CDR3 is 13 amino acids. In germline, CDR1 is MNHEY, CDR2 SMNVEV (reference sequence). The CDR3 DNA is TGTGCCAGCAGGGTTTCAGGCAATCAGCCCCAGCATTTT. Protein: CASRVSGNQPQHF.

The chain uses TRBV3-1 (or the pseudogene TRBV3-2) and TRBJ1-2; 7 bases fit TRBD1. The V and J ends lost 4 bases and 8 bases, in that order; junction bases with no gene match: 10. Looked up from germline, CDR1 is LGHDT and CDR2 is YNNKEL (reference sequence). This CDR3 has 14 residues. The CDR3 DNA reads TGTGCCAGCAGCCCCACGACAGGGAGTAGGGGCTACACCTTC. As protein: CASSPTTGSRGYTF.

CDR3 in amino acids: CATSRFGIQETQYF. The CDR3, as DNA: TGTGCCACCAGCAGATTCGGGATCCAAGAGACCCAGTACTTC. The chain links TRBV15 to TRBJ2-5; maybe TRBD2 (5 bases). Germline V gives CDR1 LNHNV, CDR2 YYDKDF (reference sequence). Trimming stripped 2 bases from V and 1 base from J, with 8 bases between. The CDR3 runs 14 residues.

V and J are TRBV4-1 and TRBJ1-2, with D perhaps matching TRBD1 (6 bases). The CDR3 has 17 amino acids. V lost 1 base to trimming and J lost 1 base, with 16 bases between them. CDR1 is MGHRA and CDR2 is YSYEKL in the germline V gene. The CDR3 protein is CASSQGGVTGLNYGYTF. CDR3 nucleotides: TGCGCCAGCAGCCAAGGGGGCGTAACAGGGCTTAACTATGGCTACACCTTC.

The V and J genes are TRBV28 and TRBJ2-5, with a weak D call TRBD1 (5 bases). The germline V gene encodes CDR1 MDHEN and CDR2 SYDVKM. V dropped 4 bases and J dropped 4 bases, with 10 bases sitting between them. The CDR3 runs 13 residues. Here the CDR3 DNA reads TGTGCCAGCAGTTCCCCGACAGTAGAGACCCAGTACTTC. The encoded protein is CASSSPTVETQYF.

This clone was seen once. The chain carries TRBV28 and TRBJ1-3; 10 bases fit TRBD1. Trimming at V came to 6 bases and at J to 4 bases, leaving 9 bases not matched to a gene. CDR1 is MDHEN, CDR2 SYDVKM, per germline. The CDR3 sequence is 16 residues long. The CDR3 reads CASRKDRGWGGNTIYF. Written as DNA, the CDR3 is TGTGCCAGCAGAAAGGACAGGGGGTGGGGAGGAAACACCATATATTTT.

J is TRBJ1-1 and V is TRBV28; 9 positions match TRBD1. CDR1 is MDHEN and CDR2 is SYDVKM in the germline V gene. V dropped 6 bases and J dropped 0; count of bases not matched to a gene: 2. The CDR3 loop spans 14 amino acids. Here the CDR3 DNA reads TGTGCCAGCAGGGGACAGGGCATGAACACTGAAGCTTTCTTT. This gives the protein CASRGQGMNTEAFF.

The chain uses TRBV11-2 and TRBJ2-1; D not certain. CDR3 length equals 13 residues. Germline V gene lookup returns CDR1 SGHAT and CDR2 FQNNGV. V was pared by 1 base and J by 8 bases, with 9 bases between. The DNA for the CDR3 is TGTGCCAGCAGCTTAGTTATAGCCGATGAGCAGTTCTTC. This sequence encodes CASSLVIADEQFF.

The V call is TRBV29-1, the J call TRBJ1-1; tentatively, D is TRBD1 (6 bases). V lost 5 bases to trimming and J lost 5 bases, with 15 bases between them. Germline-derived CDR1 and CDR2 are SQVTM and ANQGSEA. The CDR3 consists of 13 residues. Written as DNA, the CDR3 is TGCAGCGTTTCGGCGGGGGCCGCGACTGAAGCTTTCTTT. Its protein product is CSVSAGAATEAFF. The whole variable domain, filled in from reference TRBV29-1 and TRBJ1-1, reads SAVISQKPSRDICQRGTSLTIQCQVDSQVTMMFWYRQQPGQSLTLIATANQGSEATYESGFVIDKFPISRPNLTFSTLTVSNMSPEDSSIYLCSVSAGAATEAFFGQGTRLTVV.

This sequence joins TRBV5-6 and TRBJ1-1, with D hard to call. This CDR3 contains 12 residues. Germline assignment: CDR1 SGHDT and CDR2 YYEEEE. Trimming took off 0 bases at V and 8 bases at J, with 8 bases between the two ends. The CDR3 sequence: CASSLVQSEAFF. Here the CDR3 DNA reads TGTGCCAGCAGCTTGGTGCAGTCCGAAGCTTTCTTT.

The chain couples TRBV27 to TRBJ2-7; 7 bases agree with TRBD1. In germline, CDR1 is MNHEY, CDR2 SMNVEV (reference sequence). The CDR3 loop spans 15 amino acids. The trim removed 6 bases at V and 2 bases at J, leaving 10 bases unmatched. For the CDR3, the DNA is TGTGCCAGCAGCCCCCGACGGACAGGTACCTACGAGCAGTACTTC. Its translation is CASSPRRTGTYEQYF.

Written as DNA, the CDR3 is TGCGCCAGCAGCCCCGGGGGGGGCACTGAAGCTTTCTTT. It specifies CASSPGGGTEAFF. The gene calls are TRBV4-1 and TRBJ1-1; D may be TRBD1 (5 bases). Per the germline V gene, CDR1 is MGHRA and CDR2 is YSYEKL. This CDR3 spans 13 amino acids. Between the trimmed V and J ends, which lost 4 bases and 4 bases, there was a span of 10 bases.

The V call is TRBV5-1, the J call TRBJ2-2; TRBD1 is a possible D gene (6 bases). The CDR3 extends over 14 amino acids. V gave up 7 bases and J gave up 7 bases, with 17 bases separating them. Germline CDR1 SGHRS, CDR2 YFSETQ. CDR3 nucleotide sequence: TGCGCCAGCCGACCAGGTGGGGGCCTCGGGGAGCTGTTTTTT. Translating gives CASRPGGGLGELFF.

The gene calls are TRBV6-1 and TRBJ2-7; possible D gene TRBD2, 6 bases. Trimming cost V 8 bases and J 1 base, with 15 bases left between them. The CDR3 totals 14 residues. The germline V gene encodes CDR1 MNHNS and CDR2 SASEGT. In nucleotides, the CDR3 is TGTGCCAGCGTACATAGCGGTTTATCCTACGAGCAGTACTTC. Encoded protein: CASVHSGLSYEQYF.

This chain joins TRBV27 and TRBJ1-1; TRBD1 aligns across 9 bases. Germline values: CDR1 MNHEY, CDR2 SMNVEV (reference sequence). This CDR3 is 17 amino acids long. With 1 base clipped from V and 4 bases from J, the junction kept 10 bases outside the gene matches. The CDR3 nucleotides read TGTGCCAGCAGTTTATATTCCGCTTCGACAGGGGGCACTGAAGCTTTCTTT. It is translated as CASSLYSASTGGTEAFF.

CDR3 sequence (DNA): TGCAGCGTAGATGAGACAGCACTGAACACTGAAGCTTTCTTT. Amino acid sequence: CSVDETALNTEAFF. The chain is built from TRBV29-1 and TRBJ1-1, with D tentatively TRBD1 (5 bases). V lost 6 bases and J lost 0, with 14 bases in between. Germline V gene data show CDR1 as SQVTM and CDR2 as ANQGSEA. The CDR3 totals 14 residues.

The chain recombines TRBV7-9 with TRBJ2-6; the match to TRBD1 covers 10 bases. The ends lost 5 bases at V and 0 bases at J; junction bases unmatched: 7. The germline V gene has CDR1 SEHNR and CDR2 FQNEAQ (reference sequence). The CDR3 runs 18 residues. CDR3 amino acids: CASSLRTGGISGANVLTF. The DNA for the CDR3 is TGTGCCAGCAGCCTCCGGACAGGGGGGATCTCTGGGGCCAACGTCCTGACTTTC.

This clone has more than one count but fewer than ten. The J gene is TRBJ1-1, the V gene TRBV7-9, with D hard to call. This CDR3 has 13 amino acids. Germline CDR1 and CDR2: SEHNR and FQNEAQ (reference sequence). Between the trimmed V and J ends, which lost 1 base and 4 bases, there was a span of 7 bases. The CDR3 loop reads CASSLVGFTEAFF. The CDR3 coding sequence is TGTGCCAGCAGCTTAGTCGGTTTCACTGAAGCTTTCTTT.

This CDR3 reads CSVSRLMNTEAFF. The CDR3 DNA reads TGCAGCGTTTCACGACTTATGAACACTGAAGCTTTCTTT. The chain links TRBV29-1 to TRBJ1-1; D is ambiguous. V was pared by 5 bases and J by 0 bases, with 10 bases between. Germline V gives CDR1 SQVTM, CDR2 ANQGSEA. The CDR3 has 13 amino acids.

J is TRBJ2-3 and V is TRBV18; 8 bases are shared with TRBD1. The germline gives CDR1 KGHSH, CDR2 LQKENI. J lost 7 bases, V lost 4 bases, and 4 bases had no gene match. The CDR3 extends over 13 amino acids. The CDR3 DNA follows: TGTGCCAGCTCACTGGACAGGGTGAATACGCAGTATTTT. Amino acids: CASSLDRVNTQYF. Filled out from reference TRBV18 and TRBJ2-3, the complete variable domain reads NAGVMQNPRHLVRRRGQEARLRCSPMKGHSHVYWYRQLPEEGLKFMVYLQKENIIDESGMPKERFSAEFPKEGPSILRIQQVVRGDSAAYFCASSLDRVNTQYFGPGTRLTVL.

This clone was observed a single time. The chain recombines TRBV5-1 with TRBJ2-3, with D unclear. The CDR3 consists of 16 residues. The germline CDR1 and CDR2 sequences are SGHRS and YFSETQ. V lost 0 bases and J 0 bases, leaving 11 bases between the germline ends. Written as DNA, the CDR3 is TGCGCCAGCAGCTTGGGATCGGGTTATAGCACAGATACGCAGTATTTT. Amino acids: CASSLGSGYSTDTQYF.

DNA of the CDR3: TGTGCCAGCGCAACCGGGACAGGGGCCCCCGAAGCTTTCTTT. Translation: CASATGTGAPEAFF. The V call is TRBV28, the J call TRBJ1-1; 10 positions match TRBD1. V gave up 8 bases and J gave up 8 bases; unmatched junction bases: 11. The CDR3 has 14 residues. Germline CDR1 MDHEN, CDR2 SYDVKM.

The V gene is TRBV7-2, the J gene TRBJ1-2; D call uncertain. The CDR3 sequence is 14 residues long. V lost 2 bases and J 2 bases, leaving 9 bases between the germline ends. Germline loops: CDR1 SGHTA, CDR2 FQGNSA. This CDR3 reads CASSLLQTNYGYTF. The CDR3 DNA follows: TGTGCCAGCAGCTTACTACAGACGAACTATGGCTACACCTTC. Together with reference TRBV7-2 and TRBJ1-2, the CDR3 gives the full variable domain: GAGVSQSPSNKVTEKGKDVELRCDPISGHTALYWYRQSLGQGLEFLIYFQGNSAPDKSGLPSDRFSAERTGGSVSTLTIQRTQQEDSAVYLCASSLLQTNYGYTFGSGTRLTVV.